The 32 T cell receptor beta chains reported below all come from one sample, sequenced in a study of shared clonotypes between healthy human individuals. The repertoire was sequenced with immunoSEQ multiplex PCR; TCRdb's copy has only in-frame clones and lacks some. The table has about 1.5 million clones, about 98% seen once; the top ten hold 0.4% to 0.55%. Sequencing was done on a sample of naive CD4+ T cells sorted from blood. The subset was: CD45RA+ positively selected. The source is a man aged 25 to 40 in good health.

Comment on this clone: Distinct nucleotide sequences in the sample also encode this CDR3. V gene TRBV27 combines with J gene TRBJ2-1; 9 nucleotides align to TRBD1. Germline assignment: CDR1 MNHEY and CDR2 SMNVEV (reference sequence). This CDR3 is 15 amino acids long. The ends lost 5 bases at V and 2 bases at J; junction bases unmatched: 4. CDR3 region: CASSPRDRAYNEQFF. The CDR3 nucleotides read TGTGCCAGCAGTCCACGGGACAGGGCCTACAATGAGCAGTTCTTC.

The chain uses TRBV7-9 and TRBJ2-7, with 10 positions matching TRBD2. The CDR3 contains 14 residues. Looked up from germline, CDR1 is SEHNR and CDR2 is FQNEAQ (reference sequence). The V gene end was trimmed by 5 bases and the J gene end by 5 bases; junction bases not matched to a gene: 6. This CDR3 reads CASSEGTSANEQYF. DNA of the CDR3: TGTGCCAGCAGCGAGGGGACTAGCGCCAACGAGCAGTACTTC.

This clone has just one count. This chain connects TRBV4-1 to TRBJ2-2; D may be TRBD1 (6 bases). The CDR3 runs 16 residues. From germline, CDR1 is MGHRA and CDR2 YSYEKL. Trimming left V 1 base short and J 0 bases short, with 9 bases between. CDR3 sequence reads: CASSQAPGANTGELFF. CDR3 bases: TGCGCCAGCAGCCAAGCCCCAGGGGCGAACACCGGGGAGCTGTTTTTT.

The V and J genes are TRBV6-4 and TRBJ2-3; a possible D gene is TRBD2 (5 bases). This CDR3 has 15 residues. Germline CDR1 and CDR2: MRHNA and SNTAGT. Trimming removed 4 bases at V and 1 base at J, with 12 bases between. CDR3 coding DNA: TGTGCCAGCAGTGCCCCCCCGGGGTGCACAGATACGCAGTATTTT. It codes for CASSAPPGCTDTQYF.

V gene TRBV11-2 combines with J gene TRBJ2-7; unclear D gene. Trimming took 5 bases from V and 0 from J, leaving 14 bases between them. Germline CDR1 SGHAT, CDR2 FQNNGV. The CDR3 is 15 residues long. CDR3 nucleotides: TGTGCCAGCAGCCACGGCAGCCGCAGCTCCTACGAGCAGTACTTC. Protein product: CASSHGSRSSYEQYF.

The V call is TRBV5-8, the J call TRBJ1-4; D gene uncertain. This CDR3 region has 13 residues. CDR1 is SGHTS, CDR2 YDEGEE, per germline. V gave up 0 bases and J gave up 6 bases, with 6 bases separating them. As DNA, the CDR3 is TGTGCCAGCAGCTTGGTCCCAGATGAAAAACTGTTTTTT. Its translation: CASSLVPDEKLFF.

This clone was detected only once. The chain links TRBV28 to TRBJ2-1; the match to TRBD2 covers 13 bases. CDR3 size: 15 residues. The V and J ends lost 5 bases and 15 bases, in that order; junction bases with no gene match: 13. Germline V CDR1 and CDR2: MDHEN, SYDVKM. The CDR3 spells CASSVPGLAGLMPFF. The CDR3 DNA is TGTGCCAGCAGTGTACCGGGACTAGCGGGATTGATGCCGTTCTTC.

The count of this clone is one. The V and J genes are TRBV14 and TRBJ1-5; D call uncertain. CDR1 is SGHDN, CDR2 FVKESK, per germline. This CDR3 spans 13 amino acids. V lost 1 base to trimming and J lost 5 bases, with 6 bases between them. CDR3 sequence reads: CASSQGADQPQHF. The DNA for the CDR3 is TGTGCCAGCAGCCAAGGAGCGGATCAGCCCCAGCATTTT.

The rearrangement joins TRBV7-2 to TRBJ1-4, with 7 bases that match TRBD1. With 6 bases clipped from V and 3 bases from J, the junction kept 10 bases outside the gene matches. Germline V gene data show CDR1 as SGHTA and CDR2 as FQGNSA. The CDR3 loop spans 16 amino acids. The CDR3 DNA reads as TGTGCCAGCAGTCCCTGGTCCGGGACAGCTAATGAAAAACTGTTTTTT. This sequence encodes CASSPWSGTANEKLFF.

The table lists this clone with a count of one. The V and J genes are TRBV28 and TRBJ1-3; no reliable D call. The CDR3 runs 15 residues. Germline CDR1 and CDR2: MDHEN and SYDVKM. V shed 2 bases and J shed 7 bases, with 15 bases lying between them. The CDR3 sequence is CASSLQSSARNTIYF. DNA for the CDR3: TGTGCCAGCAGTTTACAGTCGTCGGCTCGGAACACCATATATTTT. Full variable domain (rest looked up from reference TRBV28 and TRBJ1-3): DVKVTQSSRYLVKRTGEKVFLECVQDMDHENMFWYRQDPGLGLRLIYFSYDVKMKEKGDIPEGYSVSREKKERFSLILESASTNQTSMYLCASSLQSSARNTIYFGEGSWLTVV.

The gene calls are TRBV6-5 and TRBJ2-7; D is unresolved. CDR1 MNHEY and CDR2 SVGAGI come from the germline V gene. The length of the CDR3 is 16 residues. Trimming cost V 0 bases and J 6 bases, with 18 bases left between them. As DNA, the CDR3 is TGTGCCAGCAGTTACTCGGGTCCGCCCGCGGCGTCCGAGCAGTACTTC. It codes for CASSYSGPPAASEQYF.

The chain uses TRBV28 and TRBJ1-1; D might be TRBD1 (6 bases). The germline V and J ends were trimmed by 5 bases and 4 bases, with 14 bases remaining between them. CDR3 length equals 14 residues. Germline V gene sequence: CDR1 MDHEN, CDR2 SYDVKM. CDR3 bases: TGTGCCAGCAGTCCTCCGAACAGGGCCACTGAAGCTTTCTTT. Translation gives CASSPPNRATEAFF.

V gene TRBV29-1 combines with J gene TRBJ2-1; 13 bases are shared with TRBD2. With 6 bases clipped from V and 9 bases from J, the junction kept 11 bases outside the gene matches. Per the germline V gene, CDR1 is SQVTM and CDR2 is ANQGSEA. This CDR3 region has 15 residues. For the CDR3, the DNA is TGCAGCGTGGCCCCGGGACTAGCGGGATTAAGTGAGCAGTTCTTC. Encoded protein: CSVAPGLAGLSEQFF.

The chain couples TRBV18 to TRBJ2-1, with 7 bases lining up with TRBD1. Trimming at V came to 6 bases and at J to 7 bases, leaving 6 bases not matched to a gene. Germline values: CDR1 KGHSH, CDR2 LQKENI. This CDR3 contains 13 residues. CDR3 coding DNA: TGTGCCAGCTCGCGACAGGGTGGGAATGAGCAGTTCTTC. Its protein is CASSRQGGNEQFF.

The chain carries TRBV11-2 and TRBJ1-1; 7 bases agree with TRBD1. This CDR3 comprises 14 residues. Trimming removed 3 bases from V and 4 bases from J; junction bases left unmatched: 5. Germline V gene lookup returns CDR1 SGHAT and CDR2 FQNNGV. CDR3 sequence: CASSFSGGSTEAFF. The CDR3 region has the DNA TGTGCCAGCAGCTTCTCAGGGGGGAGCACTGAAGCTTTCTTT.

The CDR3, as DNA: TGTGCCAGCAGCTTAGCGCCCGGGCAGCGGGAGCATCACAATGAGCAGTTCTTC. Translating gives CASSLAPGQREHHNEQFF. The chain uses TRBV11-1 and TRBJ2-1, with 8 nucleotides matching TRBD2. J gave up 5 bases and V 0 bases, and 12 bases lay outside the gene matches. This CDR3 comprises 18 residues. Per germline, CDR1 SGHAT and CDR2 FQDESV (reference sequence).

Only one count was recorded for this clone. The chain is built from TRBV19 and TRBJ2-4; no clear D gene. Trimming removed 1 base from V and 1 base from J, with 11 bases in between. Germline CDR1 and CDR2: LNHDA and SQIVND (reference sequence). The CDR3 consists of 16 residues. In DNA form, the CDR3 reads TGTGCCAGTAGTATAGTGGACCCCTGGGCCAAAAACATTCAGTACTTC. Amino acids: CASSIVDPWAKNIQYF.

With respect to this clone: Germline and junction disagree at one end, which may indicate a read error. This chain connects TRBV14 to TRBJ2-5, with D unclear. Germline values: CDR1 SGHDN, CDR2 FVKESK. CDR3 length: 11 amino acids. The CDR3 DNA sequence: TGTGCCAGCAGTATGAGTGAGAACCAGTACTTC. This sequence encodes CASSMSENQYF.

The CDR3 DNA reads as TGTGCCAGCAAGGGAAGCGGGACTTGGACCGGGGAGCTGTTTTTT. Protein: CASKGSGTWTGELFF. This chain links TRBV27 with TRBJ2-2, with 7 bases that match TRBD2. Looked up from germline, CDR1 is MNHEY and CDR2 is SMNVEV (reference sequence). V dropped 7 bases and J dropped 5; count of bases not matched to a gene: 10. The CDR3 totals 15 residues.

The J gene is TRBJ1-2, the V gene TRBV7-9, with 10 bases that match TRBD1. Unmatched junction bases numbered 4, after V lost 5 bases and J lost 7 bases. The CDR3 is 13 amino acids. Germline-derived CDR1 and CDR2 are SEHNR and FQNEAQ (reference sequence). CDR3 sequence (DNA): TGTGCCAGCAGCCTGGGACAGGGGTTTGGCTACACCTTC. This sequence encodes CASSLGQGFGYTF.

This sequence joins TRBV7-8 and TRBJ2-5; D is perhaps TRBD1 or TRBD2 (5 bases each). The CDR3 length is 15 residues. V was clipped by 5 bases and J by 7 bases, with 20 bases between them. CDR1 and CDR2 from the germline V gene are SGHVS and FQNEAQ. CDR3 loop: CASSPTRDPGGTQYF. The CDR3 DNA reads as TGTGCCAGCAGCCCGACTCGGGACCCCGGAGGGACCCAGTACTTC.

This chain uses TRBV5-4 with TRBJ2-7, with D hard to call. Germline loops: CDR1 SGHNT, CDR2 YYREEE (reference sequence). V lost 3 bases and J lost 3, with 10 bases in between. CDR3 length: 13 residues. CDR3 amino acids: CASSSQFSYEQYF. CDR3 coding DNA: TGTGCCAGCAGCTCCCAATTCAGCTACGAGCAGTACTTC.

Worth noting for this clone: The same CDR3 also results from other DNA sequences found in this sample. The rearrangement uses TRBV27 and TRBJ2-1, with 11 bases that match TRBD2. The CDR3 spans 15 residues. The germline CDR1 and CDR2 sequences are MNHEY and SMNVEV (reference sequence). V dropped 5 bases and J dropped 3; count of bases not matched to a gene: 3. CDR3 amino acids: CASSPGLAVYNEQFF. The CDR3 DNA sequence: TGTGCCAGCAGTCCGGGACTAGCGGTCTACAATGAGCAGTTCTTC.

The rearrangement links TRBV20-1 to TRBJ1-5, with D maybe TRBD1 (5 bases). The CDR3 has 10 amino acids. Trimming took 3 bases from V and 12 from J, leaving 9 bases between them. Germline CDR1 and CDR2: DFQATT and SNEGSKA (reference sequence). The CDR3 protein is CSASRDFQHF. CDR3 DNA sequence: TGCAGTGCTAGCCGGGACTTCCAGCATTTT.

J is TRBJ1-2 and V is TRBV19, with 9 bases identical to TRBD1. From germline, CDR1 is LNHDA and CDR2 SQIVND (reference sequence). This CDR3 is built from 15 residues. The V segment lost 6 bases and the J segment 2 bases; nucleotides outside the gene matches: 7. The CDR3 bases are TGTGCCAGTAGCCGCAACACAGGGGGCAACTATGGCTACACCTTC. Amino acid sequence: CASSRNTGGNYGYTF.

The chain carries TRBV2 and TRBJ1-5, with D unresolved. This CDR3 spans 13 amino acids. V was cut by 4 bases and J by 1 base, with 5 bases left in between. Germline lookup yields CDR1 SNHLY and CDR2 FYNNEI. This CDR3 is CASSGPSNQPQHF. The CDR3 nucleotides are TGTGCCAGCAGTGGGCCCAGCAATCAGCCCCAGCATTTT. Drawing the rest from reference TRBV2 and TRBJ1-5, the complete variable domain is EPEVTQTPSHQVTQMGQEVILRCVPISNHLYFYWYRQILGQKVEFLVSFYNNEISEKSEIFDDQFSVERPDGSNFTLKIRSTKLEDSAMYFCASSGPSNQPQHFGDGTRLSIL.

This clone has a single count. This chain joins TRBV7-2 and TRBJ2-3; the D is unclear. Trimming stripped 5 bases from V and 5 bases from J, with 14 bases between. Germline loops: CDR1 SGHTA, CDR2 FQGNSA. The CDR3 has 14 amino acids. The CDR3 sequence is CASSPPGSEDTQYF. CDR3 in DNA: TGTGCCAGCAGCCCACCCGGCAGCGAAGATACGCAGTATTTT. Full variable domain (missing parts from reference TRBV7-2 and TRBJ2-3): GAGVSQSPSNKVTEKGKDVELRCDPISGHTALYWYRQSLGQGLEFLIYFQGNSAPDKSGLPSDRFSAERTGGSVSTLTIQRTQQEDSAVYLCASSPPGSEDTQYFGPGTRLTVL.

The chain is built from TRBV7-6 and TRBJ2-7, with TRBD1 matching 11 bases. The CDR3 length is 16 residues. CDR1 and CDR2 (germline): SGHVS, FNYEAQ. Trimming removed 1 base from V and 4 bases from J; junction bases left unmatched: 6. The chain's CDR3 is CASSLDRGQGAYEQYF. The CDR3 coding sequence is TGTGCCAGCAGCTTAGATCGTGGACAGGGGGCTTACGAGCAGTACTTC.

J is TRBJ1-1 and V is TRBV6-4; D possibly corresponds to TRBD1 (5 bases). The length of the CDR3 is 13 residues. Trimming removed 6 bases at V and 0 bases at J, with 8 bases between. The germline V gene encodes CDR1 MRHNA and CDR2 SNTAGT. CDR3 coding DNA: TGTGCCAGCAGGGAGACAGTGAACACTGAAGCTTTCTTT. Protein sequence: CASRETVNTEAFF.

The chain combines TRBV5-6 with TRBJ2-7; D is unclear. Germline V lookup: CDR1 SGHDT, CDR2 YYEEEE. Trimming removed 0 bases at V and 0 bases at J, with 10 bases between. This CDR3 has 15 residues. In nucleotides, the CDR3 is TGTGCCAGCAGCTTGGCTCGGCGGAGCTCCTACGAGCAGTACTTC. Amino acids: CASSLARRSSYEQYF.

The rearrangement links TRBV7-9 to TRBJ1-4; the D gene is possibly TRBD1 (5 bases). The germline V gene encodes CDR1 SEHNR and CDR2 FQNEAQ (reference sequence). This CDR3 contains 18 residues. V dropped 5 bases and J dropped 0 bases, with 19 bases sitting between them. In nucleotides, the CDR3 is TGTGCCAGCAGCCCAAGGGGACGGCCGGGCCCAACTAATGAAAAACTGTTTTTT. This codes for CASSPRGRPGPTNEKLFF.

The J gene is TRBJ1-1, the V gene TRBV18, with D possibly TRBD1 on 5 matching bases. V was clipped by 3 bases and J by 4 bases, with 12 bases between them. The CDR3 has 14 residues. The germline V gene has CDR1 KGHSH and CDR2 LQKENI. The CDR3 sequence is CASSPEQAGTEAFF. As DNA, the CDR3 is TGTGCCAGCTCACCGGAACAGGCTGGCACTGAAGCTTTCTTT.